The 6 T cell receptor beta chains presented below share a single source sample, sequenced in a study of T cell responses to AZD1222 COVID-19 vaccine (dated by TCRdb to about 2021). Libraries came from the immunoSEQ multiplex PCR assay. This immuneACCESS table, as held by TCRdb, lists in-frame sequences with V and J called but not all clones. Of the missing ones, under half trace to an unresolved V gene in checked studies; the others have no known cause. The sample table records tens of thousands of clones; around 89% of these occur just once. Over 10% of the sample comes from the top ten. The sample's time point label, decoded: about 28 days (+/-7) after the second vaccine dose. The input for sequencing was peripheral blood, taken 28 days after the second AZD1222 dose. The receptors come from an adult who received the AZD1222 COVID-19 vaccine.

V usage is TRBV11-2 and J usage is TRBJ2-2, with D possibly being TRBD2 (5 bases). Trimming took off 1 base at V and 5 bases at J, with 8 bases between the two ends. CDR1 is SGHAT, CDR2 FQNNGV, per germline. The CDR3 is made up of 14 amino acids. CDR3 region: CASSLARGTGELFF. For the CDR3, the DNA is TGTGCCAGCAGCTTAGCCAGAGGGACCGGGGAGCTGTTTTTT. The full variable domain, its missing parts supplied by reference TRBV11-2 and TRBJ2-2, is EAGVAQSPRYKIIEKRQSVAFWCNPISGHATLYWYQQILGQGPKLLIQFQNNGVVDDSQLPKDRFSAERLKGVDSTLKIQPAKLEDSAVYLCASSLARGTGELFFGEGSRLTVL.

The genes are TRBV18 and TRBJ2-2; D not certain. With 3 bases removed from V and 4 bases from J, the gap between germline ends came to 9 bases. The CDR3 length is 14 residues. Germline-derived CDR1 and CDR2 are KGHSH and LQKENI. DNA of the CDR3: TGTGCCAGCTCACCCCTGTCGTCCACCGGGGAGCTGTTTTTT. Translated, it gives CASSPLSSTGELFF.

Here the CDR3 reads CASSQTPDRVDEQYF. The CDR3 coding sequence is TGTGCCAGCAGCCAAACCCCAGACAGGGTTGACGAGCAGTACTTC. The genes are TRBV3-1 (or the pseudogene TRBV3-2) and TRBJ2-7; 7 bases are a match to TRBD1. This CDR3 contains 15 residues. The junction had 9 bases not matched to a gene; V was cut back by 2 bases and J by 5 bases. Germline CDR1 LGHDT, CDR2 YNNKEL (reference sequence).

This chain joins TRBV7-9 and TRBJ1-2, with 7 bases aligning to TRBD1. J lost 2 bases, V lost 4 bases, and 7 bases had no gene match. The CDR3 runs 15 residues. Germline loops: CDR1 SEHNR, CDR2 FQNEAQ (reference sequence). The CDR3 DNA reads as TGTGCCAGCAGCTCCAGAGGACAGGAGAACTATGGCTACACCTTC. Its protein product is CASSSRGQENYGYTF.

This sequence joins TRBV11-2 and TRBJ2-3, with unresolved D. The CDR3 contains 14 residues. The V and J ends lost 0 bases and 4 bases respectively, with 8 bases between them. CDR1 SGHAT and CDR2 FQNNGV come from the germline V gene. The CDR3, as DNA: TGTGCCAGCAGCTTAGACGGTAGGGCAGATACGCAGTATTTT. This sequence encodes CASSLDGRADTQYF.

A single count supports this clone. The rearrangement uses TRBV11-2 and TRBJ1-1; D unresolved. The CDR3 totals 18 residues. The germline CDR1 and CDR2 sequences are SGHAT and FQNNGV. Trimming stripped 0 bases from V and 6 bases from J, with 23 bases between. The CDR3 bases are TGTGCCAGCAGCTTAGAGATCCACCCGGGAGATCTCCGCTCTGAAGCTTTCTTT. This translates into CASSLEIHPGDLRSEAFF.